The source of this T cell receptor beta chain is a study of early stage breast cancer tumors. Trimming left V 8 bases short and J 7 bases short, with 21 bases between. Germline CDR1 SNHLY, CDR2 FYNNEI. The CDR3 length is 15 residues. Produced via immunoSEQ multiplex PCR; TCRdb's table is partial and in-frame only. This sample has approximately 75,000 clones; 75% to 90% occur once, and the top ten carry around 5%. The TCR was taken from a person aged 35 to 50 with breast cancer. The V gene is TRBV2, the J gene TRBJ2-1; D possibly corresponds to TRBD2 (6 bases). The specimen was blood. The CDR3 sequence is CASHREAQAGNEQFF. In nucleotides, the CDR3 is TGTGCCAGCCATCGAGAGGCCCAGGCGGGGAATGAGCAGTTCTTC.